The rows below give T cell receptor beta chains drawn from one sample of a study of T-cell memory formation after mild COVID-19. MiXCR was run by TCRdb on the 5' RACE reads, yielding one entry per CDR3 protein. This sample yields around 450,000 distinct CDR3 sequences, of which approximately 25% are seen a single time; around 8.7% belongs to the top ten. The sequencing sample was made of PBMCs or a T cell subset sorted from them (not recorded which). These receptors originate from an adult woman who had mild COVID-19 (a few samples of this study predate the infection). Cell type and time point are not known. Each CDR3 is given with its conserved first and last residue. D genes are given only for firm matches.

cdr3_aa cdr3_length v_call d_call
CASSLPEVEAFF 12 TRBV12-3/TRBV12-4 -
CASSGSGGIINEQFF 15 TRBV2 TRBD1
CASNELGRGADTQYF 15 TRBV7-8 TRBD2
CSAGRVQGAGGYTF 14 TRBV20-1 TRBD1
CASSQGTGGDEKLFF 15 TRBV3-1 TRBD1
CASSQNQGNTEAFF 14 TRBV4-1 -
CASSPSGSSETQYF 14 TRBV7-3 TRBD2
CASSLTPGGYGYTF 14 TRBV12-3/TRBV12-4 -
CASSLMRSGTIPYEQYF 17 TRBV7-2 TRBD2
CATSGDRGHNEQFF 14 TRBV15 TRBD1
CASSSRALGTQYF 13 TRBV7-8 -
CASSPMTGPTYEQYF 15 TRBV7-2 TRBD1